The table lists the clone carrying this TCR beta chain with a few counts. Antigen unknown. The data were obtained in a study of T-cell reconstitution after alpha-beta-depleted transplantation in children. The study, taken as a whole, reports: Where alpha-beta T cells came from about two months after transplant was reportedly several hundred expanded graft clones. T cells produced anew were the main source of T-cell counts and diversity one year after transplant. For some patients, TCRbeta diversity was high at day 60 because of recipient T cells and thymic progenitors that survived.

V was cut by 6 bases and J by 4 bases, with 11 bases left in between. Germline V lookup: CDR1 DFQATT, CDR2 SNEGSKA (reference sequence). This CDR3 has 12 residues. A library of TCRbeta sequences, prepared with unique molecular identifiers, was generated. Via MiXCR, TCRdb re-called the PCR reads, giving one row per CDR3 protein. The sample yields a few hundred thousand distinct CDR3 sequences, 10% to 15% seen once. The sequence came from a male patient younger than 18 who had a stem cell transplant for acute myeloid leukemia, so the T cells may come from the graft donor. Sequencing was performed on PBMCs, mostly from graft donor cells, taken 360 days after TCRalphabeta/CD19-depleted stem cell transplant. The chain employs TRBV20-1 and TRBJ2-3, with D perhaps assigned TRBD1 or TRBD2 (5 bases each). The CDR3 here is CSASPGPDTQYF. In DNA form, the CDR3 reads TGCAGTGCGTCCCCGGGGCCAGATACGCAGTATTTT.